Listed below are T cell receptor beta chains from one sample, sequenced in a study of T-cell reconstitution after alpha-beta-depleted transplantation in children. TCRdb processed the PCR reads anew with MiXCR; each CDR3 protein has one entry. Of roughly 100,000 distinct CDR3 sequences in the sample, about 8% were seen once. The sample in question was PBMCs from the stem cell graft donor, obtained from the stem cell graft. The receptors here all came from a human donor who donated a stem cell graft to a child with congenital amegakaryocytic thrombocytopenia. Each CDR3 is given with its conserved first and last residue. Each record gives: clone size, J gene, D gene, V gene, CDR3 protein, CDR3 DNA. The D gene is left open where the match is weak. Size tells how often a clone was seen (once, few, many) or the class of an expanded clone, and some rows leave it out.

clone_size: -
j_call: TRBJ2-7
d_call: TRBD2
v_call: TRBV7-9
cdr3_aa: CASNLVASGEQYF
cdr3_nt: TGTGCCAGCAACTTGGTGGCTAGCGGCGAGCAGTACTTC

clone_size: many
j_call: TRBJ2-7
d_call: -
v_call: TRBV29-1
cdr3_aa: CSVGDFKRIYEQYF
cdr3_nt: TGCAGCGTTGGGGACTTCAAGAGAATTTACGAGCAGTACTTC

clone_size: many
j_call: TRBJ1-5
d_call: -
v_call: TRBV12-3/TRBV12-4
cdr3_aa: CASSPRGVSNQPQHF
cdr3_nt: TGTGCCAGCAGTCCCCGGGGGGTTAGCAATCAGCCCCAGCATTTT

clone_size: many
j_call: TRBJ2-3
d_call: TRBD2
v_call: TRBV20-1
cdr3_aa: CSAKGLALPDTQYF
cdr3_nt: TGCAGTGCAAAGGGACTAGCATTGCCAGATACGCAGTATTTT

clone_size: many
j_call: TRBJ1-1
d_call: -
v_call: TRBV6-5
cdr3_aa: CASSYGAEAFF
cdr3_nt: TGTGCCAGCAGTTACGGCGCTGAAGCTTTCTTT

clone_size: many
j_call: TRBJ2-1
d_call: TRBD2
v_call: TRBV5-1
cdr3_aa: CASSLGSTSGYNEQFF
cdr3_nt: TGCGCCAGCAGCTTGGGTTCGACTAGCGGTTACAATGAGCAGTTCTTC

clone_size: many
j_call: TRBJ2-2
d_call: TRBD1
v_call: TRBV5-1
cdr3_aa: CASSKGARDTGELFF
cdr3_nt: TGCGCCAGCAGTAAGGGGGCCCGGGACACCGGGGAGCTGTTTTTT

clone_size: many
j_call: TRBJ2-1
d_call: -
v_call: TRBV7-2
cdr3_aa: CASSLGQSMNEQFF
cdr3_nt: TGTGCCAGCAGCTTAGGCCAGTCAATGAATGAGCAGTTCTTC

clone_size: many
j_call: TRBJ1-2
d_call: -
v_call: TRBV5-6
cdr3_aa: CASSPGRGGRNYGYTF
cdr3_nt: TGTGCCAGCAGCCCGGGCCGGGGGGGGCGTAACTATGGCTACACCTTC

clone_size: many
j_call: TRBJ2-5
d_call: TRBD2
v_call: TRBV27
cdr3_aa: CASSFLSGRAERAQYF
cdr3_nt: TGTGCCAGCAGTTTCTTAAGCGGGAGGGCCGAAAGGGCCCAGTACTTC

clone_size: many
j_call: TRBJ1-5
d_call: -
v_call: TRBV18
cdr3_aa: CASSPQGDSNQPQHF
cdr3_nt: TGTGCCAGCTCACCACAGGGAGATAGCAATCAGCCCCAGCATTTT

clone_size: -
j_call: TRBJ2-3
d_call: -
v_call: TRBV11-3
cdr3_aa: CASSYEDASADTQYF
cdr3_nt: TGTGCCAGCAGCTATGAGGATGCTTCGGCGGATACGCAGTATTTT

clone_size: few
j_call: TRBJ2-1
d_call: TRBD2
v_call: TRBV5-1
cdr3_aa: CASSLGLAGSLSYNEQFF
cdr3_nt: TGCGCCAGCAGCTTGGGGCTAGCGGGTAGCCTCTCCTACAATGAGCAGTTCTTC

clone_size: many
j_call: TRBJ1-5
d_call: -
v_call: TRBV20-1
cdr3_aa: CSARNPWGSNQPQHF
cdr3_nt: TGCAGTGCTAGAAACCCTTGGGGTAGCAATCAGCCCCAGCATTTT

clone_size: many
j_call: TRBJ2-3
d_call: TRBD1
v_call: TRBV28
cdr3_aa: CASSETGGLTDTQYF
cdr3_nt: TGTGCCAGCAGCGAAACAGGGGGCCTCACAGATACGCAGTATTTT

clone_size: many
j_call: TRBJ1-6
d_call: -
v_call: TRBV20-1
cdr3_aa: CSARDGRQLNSPLHF
cdr3_nt: TGCAGTGCTAGAGATGGACGACAGCTTAATTCACCCCTCCACTTT

clone_size: many
j_call: TRBJ2-3
d_call: -
v_call: TRBV7-9
cdr3_aa: CASSLGGSDTQYF
cdr3_nt: TGTGCCAGCAGCTTAGGCGGATCGGATACGCAGTATTTT

clone_size: -
j_call: TRBJ2-1
d_call: -
v_call: TRBV5-1
cdr3_aa: CASSWGTGAYNEQFF
cdr3_nt: TGCGCCAGCAGCTGGGGGACGGGAGCATACAATGAGCAGTTCTTC

clone_size: many
j_call: TRBJ2-1
d_call: TRBD2
v_call: TRBV20-1
cdr3_aa: CSASDASGRAIKGGQFF
cdr3_nt: TGCAGTGCTTCAGACGCTAGCGGGAGGGCTATAAAGGGGGGGCAGTTCTTC

clone_size: many
j_call: TRBJ2-1
d_call: -
v_call: TRBV24-1
cdr3_aa: CATSGKGSNEQFF
cdr3_nt: TGTGCCACCAGTGGGAAGGGATCCAATGAGCAGTTCTTC

clone_size: many
j_call: TRBJ1-2
d_call: -
v_call: TRBV15
cdr3_aa: CATSSRAQIYGYTF
cdr3_nt: TGTGCCACCAGCAGCCGGGCTCAAATCTATGGCTACACCTTC

clone_size: many
j_call: TRBJ2-3
d_call: -
v_call: TRBV5-5
cdr3_aa: CASSLGVGATDTQYF
cdr3_nt: TGTGCCAGCAGCTTGGGCGTCGGGGCAACAGATACGCAGTATTTT

clone_size: many
j_call: TRBJ2-1
d_call: -
v_call: TRBV5-1
cdr3_aa: CASSLVLARSYNEQFF
cdr3_nt: TGCGCCAGCAGCTTGGTTCTAGCGCGCTCCTACAATGAGCAGTTCTTC

clone_size: many
j_call: TRBJ1-1
d_call: TRBD1
v_call: TRBV6-6
cdr3_aa: CASNQQGATEAFF
cdr3_nt: TGTGCCAGCAATCAACAGGGGGCCACTGAAGCTTTCTTT

clone_size: many
j_call: TRBJ2-3
d_call: TRBD2
v_call: TRBV7-2
cdr3_aa: CASSPGLAGGSDTQYF
cdr3_nt: TGTGCCAGCAGCCCGGGACTAGCGGGAGGCTCAGATACGCAGTATTTT

clone_size: many
j_call: TRBJ1-2
d_call: TRBD1
v_call: TRBV5-1
cdr3_aa: CASSLAQGASYGYTF
cdr3_nt: TGCGCCAGCAGCTTGGCCCAGGGGGCATCATATGGCTACACCTTC

clone_size: few
j_call: TRBJ2-5
d_call: -
v_call: TRBV2
cdr3_aa: CADSRGNQETQYF
cdr3_nt: TGTGCTGACAGTAGGGGTAACCAAGAGACCCAGTACTTC

clone_size: many
j_call: TRBJ2-1
d_call: TRBD2
v_call: TRBV7-2
cdr3_aa: CASSSSGGATENEQFF
cdr3_nt: TGTGCCAGCAGCTCTAGCGGGGGGGCCACCGAGAATGAGCAGTTCTTC

clone_size: many
j_call: TRBJ1-3
d_call: -
v_call: TRBV10-3
cdr3_aa: CAIRENSGDTIYF
cdr3_nt: TGTGCCATCAGGGAGAACTCTGGGGACACCATATATTTT

clone_size: many
j_call: TRBJ2-7
d_call: -
v_call: TRBV28
cdr3_aa: CASSLGGSSEQYF
cdr3_nt: TGTGCCAGCAGTCTGGGGGGTAGCTCCGAGCAGTACTTC

clone_size: many
j_call: TRBJ1-2
d_call: -
v_call: TRBV7-9
cdr3_aa: CASSLAGRYGYTF
cdr3_nt: TGTGCCAGCAGCTTAGCAGGGCGCTATGGCTACACCTTC

clone_size: few
j_call: TRBJ1-1
d_call: TRBD1
v_call: TRBV29-1
cdr3_aa: CSARQGWFTEAFF
cdr3_nt: TGCAGCGCTAGACAGGGGTGGTTTACTGAAGCTTTCTTT

clone_size: many
j_call: TRBJ1-1
d_call: -
v_call: TRBV20-1
cdr3_aa: CSARDPGEAFF
cdr3_nt: TGCAGTGCTAGAGATCCCGGTGAAGCTTTCTTT

clone_size: many
j_call: TRBJ2-2
d_call: -
v_call: TRBV16
cdr3_aa: CASSHGGLSTGELFF
cdr3_nt: TGTGCCAGCAGCCACGGGGGGCTAAGCACCGGGGAGCTGTTTTTT

clone_size: many
j_call: TRBJ2-1
d_call: -
v_call: TRBV5-1
cdr3_aa: CASSLDWESSYNEQFF
cdr3_nt: TGCGCCAGCAGCTTAGATTGGGAGAGCTCCTACAATGAGCAGTTCTTC

clone_size: many
j_call: TRBJ2-6
d_call: -
v_call: TRBV5-4
cdr3_aa: CASSSLFGANVLTF
cdr3_nt: TGTGCCAGCAGTTCCTTGTTTGGGGCCAACGTCCTGACTTTC

clone_size: few
j_call: TRBJ2-2
d_call: -
v_call: TRBV2
cdr3_aa: CASSEYRNTGELFF
cdr3_nt: TGTGCCAGCAGTGAGTATAGGAACACCGGGGAGCTGTTTTTT

clone_size: few
j_call: TRBJ1-2
d_call: -
v_call: TRBV5-4
cdr3_aa: CASSLGAGDGYTF
cdr3_nt: TGTGCCAGCAGCTTGGGGGCCGGTGATGGCTACACCTTC

clone_size: many
j_call: TRBJ1-6
d_call: -
v_call: TRBV6-5
cdr3_aa: CASSPGPYNSPLHF
cdr3_nt: TGTGCCAGCAGCCCCGGGCCCTATAATTCACCCCTCCACTTT

clone_size: many
j_call: TRBJ2-7
d_call: TRBD1
v_call: TRBV10-3
cdr3_aa: CAISGTGFEQYF
cdr3_nt: TGTGCCATCAGTGGGACAGGTTTCGAGCAGTACTTC

clone_size: many
j_call: TRBJ2-6
d_call: -
v_call: TRBV5-1
cdr3_aa: CASRDHSGANVLTF
cdr3_nt: TGCGCCAGCAGGGACCACTCTGGGGCCAACGTCCTGACTTTC

clone_size: -
j_call: TRBJ2-7
d_call: -
v_call: TRBV15
cdr3_aa: CATGSVGEQYF
cdr3_nt: TGTGCCACCGGGAGTGTGGGCGAGCAGTACTTC

clone_size: -
j_call: TRBJ2-5
d_call: -
v_call: TRBV20-1
cdr3_aa: CSAHRLEAQETQYF
cdr3_nt: TGCAGTGCCCATCGATTGGAGGCCCAAGAGACCCAGTACTTC

clone_size: many
j_call: TRBJ1-1
d_call: -
v_call: TRBV7-9
cdr3_aa: CASSLGSSGDTEAFF
cdr3_nt: TGTGCCAGCAGCCTGGGGAGCTCTGGGGACACTGAAGCTTTCTTT